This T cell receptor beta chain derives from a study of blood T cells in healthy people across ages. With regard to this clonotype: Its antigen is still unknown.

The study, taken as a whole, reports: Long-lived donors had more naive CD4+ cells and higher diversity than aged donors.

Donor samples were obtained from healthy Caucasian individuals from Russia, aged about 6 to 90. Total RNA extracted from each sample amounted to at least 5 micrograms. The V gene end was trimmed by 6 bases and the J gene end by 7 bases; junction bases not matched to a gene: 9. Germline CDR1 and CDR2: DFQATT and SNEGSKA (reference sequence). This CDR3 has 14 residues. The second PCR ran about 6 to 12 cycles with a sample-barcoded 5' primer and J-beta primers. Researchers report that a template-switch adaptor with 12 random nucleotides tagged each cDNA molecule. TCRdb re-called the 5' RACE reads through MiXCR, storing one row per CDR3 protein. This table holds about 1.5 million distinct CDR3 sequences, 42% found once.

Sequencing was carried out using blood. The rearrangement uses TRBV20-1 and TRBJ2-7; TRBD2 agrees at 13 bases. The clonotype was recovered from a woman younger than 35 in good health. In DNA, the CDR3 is TGCAGTGCCAGGACTAGCGGGAGCCACAATGAGCAGTACTTC. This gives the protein CSARTSGSHNEQYF.